In its sample, the clone carrying this TCR beta chain ranks as medium-sized. Its antigen remains unidentified. The source of the sample is a study of circulating CD8 cells and anti-PD-1 response in melanoma. Study details: Responders had complete or partial responses; non-responders had stable or progressive disease.

Study-level points and caveats: Tumor reactivity was tested by peptide assays on expanded sorted subsets. DNEG was most diverse; TIGIT repertoires were least diverse. Previously treated and treatment-naive patients were pooled together.

The QIAseq Immune Repertoire TCR panel built the libraries from around 15 ng of total RNA. Using its own MiXCR run on the reads, TCRdb lists one record per CDR3 protein. The data hold hundreds of distinct CDR3 sequences, with about 9.2% observed a single time. Live CD3+CD8+TCRalphabeta+ cells were sorted into four subsets by PD-1 and/or TIGIT. V was pared by 5 bases and J by 5 bases, with 7 bases of the junction left unmatched. CDR1 is MDHEN and CDR2 is SYDVKM in the germline V gene. The CDR3 sequence is 15 residues long. J is TRBJ1-4 and V is TRBV28, with 8 bases identical to TRBD1. The material was CD8+ T cells from PBMCs, obtained at baseline or after one month of anti-PD-1 therapy (not recorded which). The receptor was derived from a human donor with melanoma. The chain's CDR3 is CASSPRTGTNEKLFF. CDR3 DNA sequence: TGTGCCAGCAGTCCACGGACAGGGACAAATGAAAAACTGTTTTTT.